This is a list of T cell receptor beta chains from one sample in a study of blood T cell repertoires in COVID-19. The method was immunoSEQ multiplex PCR; TCRdb's version includes in-frame clones alone and lacks a portion of them. The data contain under 200,000 clones, 80% to 90% of them singletons. The specimen sequenced was peripheral blood. The receptors come from a man between 60 and 70 years old with acute or convalescent COVID-19. Both conserved end residues are part of each CDR3. The D gene is left open where the match is weak.

cdr3_aa | d_call | v_call
CASSPIWAGGKETQYF | - | TRBV18
CASSATGATEAFF | TRBD1 | TRBV25-1
CASGSQGVYYGYTF | TRBD1 | TRBV2
CASSRDRKNTGELFF | TRBD1 | TRBV2
CASSQGLAGDTDTQYF | TRBD2 | TRBV7-9
CASSLAGEKLFF | - | TRBV5-1
CAWSAGTPNQPQHF | - | TRBV30
CASSVGAFTDTQYF | - | TRBV2
CASSSSGQKGVTEAFF | - | TRBV19
CASSSQGLGLEGYTF | - | TRBV28
CASSLGTSAQTQYF | TRBD2 | TRBV5-1
CASSTASGSRRSEQYF | TRBD2 | TRBV27
CASSPETGISYEQYF | - | TRBV18
CASSPGSSGPLYF | TRBD2 | TRBV3-1/TRBV3-2
CASSLKARPGLAAGYNEQFF | TRBD2 | TRBV27
CAVRQGTNTGELFF | TRBD1 | TRBV6-5
CASSRGLDGNTIYF | - | TRBV10-2
CASSPPGTGVGVGEQYF | TRBD1 | TRBV18
CASSSPGQGRLRGYGYTF | TRBD1 | TRBV4-1
CASRGRVYTDTQYF | - | TRBV28
CASRLVISYNEQFF | - | TRBV2
CASRPGTGAEAFF | TRBD1 | TRBV27
CATSRGSSNQPQHF | - | TRBV24-1
CASSSGGEAFF | - | TRBV11-1
CASSLGQATEAFF | TRBD1 | TRBV6-5
CASSLSAGSGANVLTF | - | TRBV27
CSVEPRGADTQYF | - | TRBV29-1
CASGRSTDTQYF | - | TRBV12-3/TRBV12-4
CASRPGGSGPNEQFF | - | TRBV5-4
CASSRQAGTGDSPLHF | TRBD1 | TRBV5-5
CASSRGLAGERTDTQYF | TRBD2 | TRBV7-9
CASSLGAYEQYF | - | TRBV28
CASTLRDTPSNEQFF | - | TRBV6-5
CASSPRGSNQPQHF | - | TRBV6-5
CASSSGQDPSSYNSPLHF | TRBD1 | TRBV28
CSVRGQGSNGYTF | TRBD1 | TRBV29-1
CASTDGGVETQYF | TRBD2 | TRBV3-1/TRBV3-2
CASSLEGQRGQPQHF | - | TRBV5-5
CASVPGQLMGSRYEQYF | TRBD1 | TRBV7-9
CASSLSQIYGYTF | - | TRBV12-3/TRBV12-4
CASRDSGTNTGELFF | - | TRBV19
CASTPAGGRYEQYF | TRBD2 | TRBV6-2/TRBV6-3
CASTSWATDTQYF | - | TRBV19
CSGSTGASGNTIYF | TRBD1 | TRBV29-1
CASSLGDTQYF | - | TRBV5-8
CASSFQVPPGSYEQYF | - | TRBV28
CASSPGGGVNEKLFF | - | TRBV7-9
CASSPRPASGIPDTQYF | TRBD2 | TRBV18
CASSALAYGYTF | - | TRBV2
CASSPSQGTFSGELFF | - | TRBV28